This T cell receptor (beta chain) was captured in a study of blood T cell repertoires in COVID-19. Trimming removed 4 bases at V and 7 bases at J, with 18 bases between. Germline V CDR1 and CDR2: SGHRS, YFSETQ. The CDR3 has 15 residues. Profiled with immunoSEQ multiplex PCR; TCRdb holds only in-frame clones, not every one. The profile shows about 170,000 clones, over 75% of them singletons. Patients of the Seattle cohort, enrolled during active infection, were followed longitudinally. This sequence originates from a man older than 75 with COVID-19, enrolled during active disease. Sequenced: peripheral blood. The V gene is TRBV5-1, the J gene TRBJ2-1; maybe TRBD2 (6 bases). The CDR3 spells CASSHGGTLGNEQFF. The CDR3 bases are TGCGCCAGCAGCCATGGGGGGACTTTGGGGAATGAGCAGTTCTTC.